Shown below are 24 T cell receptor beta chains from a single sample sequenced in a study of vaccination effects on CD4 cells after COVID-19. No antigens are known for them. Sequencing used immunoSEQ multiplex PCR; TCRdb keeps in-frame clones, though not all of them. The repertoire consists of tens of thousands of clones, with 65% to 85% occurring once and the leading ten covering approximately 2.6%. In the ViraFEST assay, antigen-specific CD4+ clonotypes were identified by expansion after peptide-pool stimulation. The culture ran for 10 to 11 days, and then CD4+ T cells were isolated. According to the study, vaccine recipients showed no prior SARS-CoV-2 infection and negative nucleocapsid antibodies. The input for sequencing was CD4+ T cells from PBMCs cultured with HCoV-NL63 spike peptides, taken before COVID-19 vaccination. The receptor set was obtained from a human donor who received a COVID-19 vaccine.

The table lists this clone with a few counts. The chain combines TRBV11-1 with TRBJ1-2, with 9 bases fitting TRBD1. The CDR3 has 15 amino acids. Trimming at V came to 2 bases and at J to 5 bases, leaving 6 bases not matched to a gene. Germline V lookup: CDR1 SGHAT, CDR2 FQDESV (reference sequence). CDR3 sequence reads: CASSLRPGTGYGYTF. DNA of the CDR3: TGTGCCAGCAGCTTACGCCCCGGGACAGGGTATGGCTACACCTTC.

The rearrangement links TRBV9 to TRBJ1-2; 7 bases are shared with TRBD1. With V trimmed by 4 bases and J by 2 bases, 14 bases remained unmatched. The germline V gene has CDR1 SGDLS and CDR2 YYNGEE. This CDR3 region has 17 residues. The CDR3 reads CASSRGTVPGGNYGYTF. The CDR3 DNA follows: TGTGCCAGCAGCAGAGGGACGGTGCCAGGGGGGAACTATGGCTACACCTTC.

The CDR3 sequence: CASSLRGPGNTIYF. The CDR3 nucleotides read TGTGCCAGCAGCTTAAGGGGCCCCGGAAACACCATATATTTT. This rearrangement joins TRBV7-2 to TRBJ1-3; TRBD1 might be the D (5 bases). V lost 2 bases, J lost 4 bases, and 9 bases lay in between. The germline CDR1 and CDR2 sequences are SGHTA and FQGNSA. This CDR3 is 14 amino acids long.

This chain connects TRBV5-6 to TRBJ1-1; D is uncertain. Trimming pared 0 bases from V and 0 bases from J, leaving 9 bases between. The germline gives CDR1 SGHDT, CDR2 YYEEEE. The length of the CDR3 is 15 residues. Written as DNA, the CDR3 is TGTGCCAGCAGCTTGGGTGACGGTATGAACACTGAAGCTTTCTTT. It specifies CASSLGDGMNTEAFF.

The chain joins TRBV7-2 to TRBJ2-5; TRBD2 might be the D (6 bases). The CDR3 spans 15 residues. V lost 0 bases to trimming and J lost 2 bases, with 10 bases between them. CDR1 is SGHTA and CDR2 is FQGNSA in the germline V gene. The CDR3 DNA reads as TGTGCCAGCAGCTTAGCGGGACTGGCACAAGAGACCCAGTACTTC. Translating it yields CASSLAGLAQETQYF. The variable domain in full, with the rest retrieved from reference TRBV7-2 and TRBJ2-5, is GAGVSQSPSNKVTEKGKDVELRCDPISGHTALYWYRQSLGQGLEFLIYFQGNSAPDKSGLPSDRFSAERTGGSVSTLTIQRTQQEDSAVYLCASSLAGLAQETQYFGPGTRLLVL.

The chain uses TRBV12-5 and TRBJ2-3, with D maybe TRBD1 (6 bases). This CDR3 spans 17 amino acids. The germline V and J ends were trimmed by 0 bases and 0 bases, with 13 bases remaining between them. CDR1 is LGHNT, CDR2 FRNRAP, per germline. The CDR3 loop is CASGLVLSGESTDTQYF. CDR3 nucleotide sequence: TGTGCTAGTGGTTTGGTACTTTCAGGGGAAAGCACAGATACGCAGTATTTT.

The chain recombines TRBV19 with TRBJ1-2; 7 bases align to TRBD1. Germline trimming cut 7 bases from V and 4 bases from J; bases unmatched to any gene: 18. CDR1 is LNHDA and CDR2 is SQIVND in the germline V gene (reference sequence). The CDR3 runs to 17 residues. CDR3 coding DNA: TGTGCCAGTACTACCGTTGCCGACAGGGCCCTATCCTATGGCTACACCTTC. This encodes CASTTVADRALSYGYTF.

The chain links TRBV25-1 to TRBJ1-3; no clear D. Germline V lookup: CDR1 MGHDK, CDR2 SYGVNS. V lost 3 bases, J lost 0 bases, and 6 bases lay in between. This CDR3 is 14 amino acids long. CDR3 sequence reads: CASSDRFSGNTIYF. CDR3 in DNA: TGTGCCAGCAGTGACAGGTTCTCTGGAAACACCATATATTTT.

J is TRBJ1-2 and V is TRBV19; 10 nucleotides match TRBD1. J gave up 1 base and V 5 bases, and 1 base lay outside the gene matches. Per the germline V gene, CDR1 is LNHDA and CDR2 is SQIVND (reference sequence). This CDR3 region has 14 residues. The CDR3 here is CASSWTGGNYGYTF. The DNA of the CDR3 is TGTGCCAGTAGTTGGACAGGGGGTAACTATGGCTACACCTTC.

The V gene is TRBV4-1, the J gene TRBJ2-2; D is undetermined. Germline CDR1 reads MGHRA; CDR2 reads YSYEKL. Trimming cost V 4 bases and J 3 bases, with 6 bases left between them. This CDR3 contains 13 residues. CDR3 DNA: TGCGCCAGCAGCCCCCTGGACACCGGGGAGCTGTTTTTT. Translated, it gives CASSPLDTGELFF.

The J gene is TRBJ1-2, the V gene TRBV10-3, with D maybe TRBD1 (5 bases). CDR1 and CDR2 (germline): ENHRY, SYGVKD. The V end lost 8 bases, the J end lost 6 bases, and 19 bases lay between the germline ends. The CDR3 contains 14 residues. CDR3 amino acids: CAIRNREGTDGYTF. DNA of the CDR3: TGTGCCATCCGAAACCGAGAGGGGACGGATGGCTACACCTTC.

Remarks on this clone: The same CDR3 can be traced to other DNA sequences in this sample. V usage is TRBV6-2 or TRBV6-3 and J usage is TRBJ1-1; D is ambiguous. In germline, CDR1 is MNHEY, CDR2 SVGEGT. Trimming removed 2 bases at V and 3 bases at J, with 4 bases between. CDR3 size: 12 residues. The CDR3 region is CASSYPYTEAFF. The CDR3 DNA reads TGTGCCAGCAGTTACCCCTACACTGAAGCTTTCTTT.

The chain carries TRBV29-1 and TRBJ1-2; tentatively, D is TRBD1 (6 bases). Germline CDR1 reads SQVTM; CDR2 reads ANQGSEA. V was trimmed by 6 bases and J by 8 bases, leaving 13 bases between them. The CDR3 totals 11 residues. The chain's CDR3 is CSVYRVEGYTF. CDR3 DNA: TGCAGCGTGTACAGGGTCGAGGGCTACACCTTC.

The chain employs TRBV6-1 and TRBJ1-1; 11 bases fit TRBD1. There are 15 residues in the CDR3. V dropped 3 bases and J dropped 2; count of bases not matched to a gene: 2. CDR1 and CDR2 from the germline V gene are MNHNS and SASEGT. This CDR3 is CASSDRTGGNTEAFF. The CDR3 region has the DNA TGTGCCAGCAGTGATAGGACAGGGGGCAACACTGAAGCTTTCTTT.

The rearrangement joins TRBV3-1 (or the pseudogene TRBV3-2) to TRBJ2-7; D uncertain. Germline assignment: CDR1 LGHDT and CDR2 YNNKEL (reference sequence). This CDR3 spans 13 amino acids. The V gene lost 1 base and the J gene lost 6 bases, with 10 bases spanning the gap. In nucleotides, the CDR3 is TGTGCCAGCAGCCAAGGGATAGGGCGCGAGCAGTACGTC. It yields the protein CASSQGIGREQYV.

The CDR3 bases are TGTGCCAGCAGCCCCGGGACAGTCTCTGGAAACACCATATATTTT. This gives the protein CASSPGTVSGNTIYF. The chain combines TRBV3-1 (or the pseudogene TRBV3-2) with TRBJ1-3; 7 bases fit TRBD1. Germline values: CDR1 LGHDT, CDR2 YNNKEL (reference sequence). This CDR3 has 15 amino acids. J lost 0 bases, V lost 4 bases, and 3 bases had no gene match.

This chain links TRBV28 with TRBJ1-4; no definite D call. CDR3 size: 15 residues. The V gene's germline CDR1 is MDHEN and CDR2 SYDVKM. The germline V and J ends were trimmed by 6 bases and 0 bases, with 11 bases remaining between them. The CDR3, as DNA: TGTGCCAGCAGGCAATACAGTGCAACTAATGAAAAACTGTTTTTT. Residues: CASRQYSATNEKLFF.

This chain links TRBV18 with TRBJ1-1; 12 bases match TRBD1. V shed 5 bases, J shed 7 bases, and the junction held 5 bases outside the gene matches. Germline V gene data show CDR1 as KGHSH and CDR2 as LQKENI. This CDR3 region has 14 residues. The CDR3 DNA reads TGTGCCAGCTCAGGGACAGGGGGCATTGATGAAGCTTTCTTT. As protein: CASSGTGGIDEAFF.

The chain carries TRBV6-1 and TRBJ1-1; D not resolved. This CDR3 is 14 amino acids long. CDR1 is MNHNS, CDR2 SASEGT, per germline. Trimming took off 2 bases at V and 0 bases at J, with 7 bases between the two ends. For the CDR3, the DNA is TGTGCCAGCAGTGAATGGGCCCTGAACACTGAAGCTTTCTTT. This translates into CASSEWALNTEAFF.

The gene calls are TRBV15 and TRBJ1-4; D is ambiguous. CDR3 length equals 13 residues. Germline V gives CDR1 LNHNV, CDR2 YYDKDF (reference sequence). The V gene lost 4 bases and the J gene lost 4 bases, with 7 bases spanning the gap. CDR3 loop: CATSKQFNEKLFF. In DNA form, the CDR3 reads TGTGCCACCAGCAAACAGTTTAATGAAAAACTGTTTTTT.

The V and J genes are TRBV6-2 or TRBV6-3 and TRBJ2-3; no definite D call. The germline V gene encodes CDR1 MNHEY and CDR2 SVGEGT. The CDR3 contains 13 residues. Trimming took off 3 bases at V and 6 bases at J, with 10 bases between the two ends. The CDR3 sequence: CASSYVMDDTQYF. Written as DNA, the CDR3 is TGTGCCAGCAGTTATGTAATGGACGATACGCAGTATTTT.

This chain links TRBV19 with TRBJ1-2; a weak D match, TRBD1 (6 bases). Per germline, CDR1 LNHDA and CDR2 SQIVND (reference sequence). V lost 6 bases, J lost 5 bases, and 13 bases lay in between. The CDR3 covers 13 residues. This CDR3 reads CASRPQGDYGYTF. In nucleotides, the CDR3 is TGTGCCAGTAGGCCACAGGGCGATTATGGCTACACCTTC.

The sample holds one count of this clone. In nucleotides, the CDR3 is TGCGCCAGCAGCCAACAGTTGGGGACAGGAGAGACCCAGTACTTC. This encodes CASSQQLGTGETQYF. V and J are TRBV5-1 and TRBJ2-5, with 8 bases matching TRBD1. Trimming at V came to 4 bases and at J to 4 bases, leaving 9 bases not matched to a gene. Germline CDR1 reads SGHRS; CDR2 reads YFSETQ. The CDR3 covers 15 residues.

The CDR3, as DNA: TGTGCCACCAGCAGAGATAGGGGCAGCACGCAGTATTTT. Residues: CATSRDRGSTQYF. The chain carries TRBV15 and TRBJ2-3; a possible D gene is TRBD1 (5 bases). V gave up 0 bases and J gave up 9 bases, with 10 bases separating them. CDR3 size: 13 residues. Germline V gives CDR1 LNHNV, CDR2 YYDKDF (reference sequence).